Listed below are T cell receptor beta chains from one sample, sequenced in a study of technical replicates of blood from several donors. Assay used: immunoSEQ multiplex PCR; TCRdb lists only in-frame clones, some missing. The sample contains 60,000 to 80,000 clones, 85% to 90% of which appear only once. The sample taken for sequencing was PBMCs. These receptor sequences come from a human donor in good health. Some clones in this sample may be carry-over from other donors' samples. CDR3s leave out the opening cysteine and the closing phenylalanine or tryptophan. The order of the fields is J gene, V gene, D gene, CDR3 protein. D genes are given only for firm matches.

>TRBJ2-3|TRBV6-6|TRBD1
ASSSGQRSTDTQY
>TRBJ2-7|TRBV6-5|.
ASSYSNTGEQY
>TRBJ2-5|TRBV30|.
AWTPGLQETQY
>TRBJ2-1|TRBV29-1|TRBD1
SVGTGGYNEQF
>TRBJ2-3|TRBV5-1|.
ASSPGEGDTDTQY
>TRBJ2-7|TRBV5-1|TRBD2
ASKTHHRYLAGIYEQY
>TRBJ1-2|TRBV14|TRBD1
ASSQALSQGAGGYT
>TRBJ1-6|TRBV7-2|.
ASSRGARHNSPLH
>TRBJ2-7|TRBV27|TRBD2
ASRGLAGLREQY
>TRBJ2-1|TRBV5-1|TRBD2
ASSYVTSDYNEQF
>TRBJ2-3|TRBV9|TRBD2
ASSGGQRGGSTDTQY